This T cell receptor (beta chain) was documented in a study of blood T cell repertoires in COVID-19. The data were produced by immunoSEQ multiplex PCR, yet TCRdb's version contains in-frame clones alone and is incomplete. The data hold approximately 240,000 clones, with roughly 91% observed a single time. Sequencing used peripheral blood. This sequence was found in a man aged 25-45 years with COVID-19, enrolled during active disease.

This CDR3 reads CASNGQGNSPLHF. CDR3 nucleotide sequence: TGTGCCAGCAATGGGCAGGGAAATTCACCCCTCCACTTT. This chain links TRBV2 with TRBJ1-6; D possibly corresponds to TRBD1 (5 bases). There are 13 residues in the CDR3. Germline-derived CDR1 and CDR2 are SNHLY and FYNNEI. With 7 bases removed from V and 7 bases from J, the gap between germline ends came to 11 bases.